This entry describes one TCR beta chain. CD45RO negativity and positive selection for CCR7 defined naive CD8 cells, a population that excluded terminally differentiated effector memory CD45RA+ cells. This entry comes from a study of shared clonotypes between healthy human individuals. Sequenced by immunoSEQ multiplex PCR; TCRdb stores in-frame clones only, minus some. The repertoire holds some 1,900,000 clones, with about 94% as singletons. Germline CDR1 and CDR2: SNHLY and FYNNEI. Trimming left V 4 bases short and J 1 base short, with 13 bases between. This CDR3 has 15 residues. This chain connects TRBV2 to TRBJ1-2; D is possibly TRBD1 (5 bases). The receptor was derived from a man between 18 and 29 years old in good health. Material for sequencing was naive CD8+ T cells sorted from blood. In DNA form, the CDR3 reads TGTGCCAGCAGTGCGTGGGACGCCTTTAACTATGGCTACACCTTC. It encodes CASSAWDAFNYGYTF.